This T cell receptor beta chain was sequenced during a study of blood T cell repertoires in COVID-19. This CDR3 is 13 amino acids long. Authors' data handling: Reference gene primers were amplified, and this amplification served to estimate nucleated cell counts. The protocol was immunoSEQ multiplex PCR, while the TCRdb copy is restricted to in-frame clones and leaves out a portion. That table is the source of V, J and clone size, and D and trimming were worked out from the DNA. The sample lists some 180,000 clones; 84% were seen once. This TCR came from a woman aged 80 or older with COVID-19, enrolled during active disease. The sample comprised peripheral blood. The chain couples TRBV21-1 to TRBJ2-7; the table's D gene call, TRBD1, was not cross checked with the DNA. TRBV21-1 is assigned pseudogene status. In DNA, the CDR3 is TGTGCCAGTGAAGGTCGGGACAGGGTTAATCCGTACTTC. It specifies CASEGRDRVNPYF.